These 21 T cell receptor beta chains share one sample of origin, sequenced in a study of blood T cell repertoires in COVID-19. Using immunoSEQ multiplex PCR, the repertoire was profiled, and TCRdb retains in-frame clones only, with some absent. Among just over 300,000 clones listed, under 90% were seen once. The specimen was PBMCs or T cells enriched from blood (not recorded which). The receptors stem from a young man who had recovered from COVID-19.

This clone was seen a few times. The chain recombines TRBV5-1 with TRBJ1-4; D not resolved. Trimming stripped 0 bases from V and 8 bases from J, with 8 bases between. Germline loops: CDR1 SGHRS, CDR2 YFSETQ. The CDR3 is 13 residues long. Here the CDR3 DNA reads TGCGCCAGCAGCTTGGGAGAGGTCGAAAAACTGTTTTTT. It translates to CASSLGEVEKLFF.

V usage is TRBV6-5 and J usage is TRBJ1-1, with D perhaps matching TRBD1 (5 bases). Germline CDR1 reads MNHEY; CDR2 reads SVGAGI. The CDR3 has 13 residues. With 5 bases removed from V and 0 bases from J, the gap between germline ends came to 7 bases. The DNA of the CDR3 is TGTGCCAGCAGTCAGGGCGTGAACACTGAAGCTTTCTTT. Protein: CASSQGVNTEAFF.

The chain is built from TRBV2 and TRBJ1-3, with D possibly TRBD1 on 5 matching bases. Per the germline V gene, CDR1 is SNHLY and CDR2 is FYNNEI. Trimming took 2 bases from V and 3 from J, leaving 14 bases between them. The CDR3 covers 16 residues. The CDR3 nucleotides are TGTGCCAGCAGTGAAACCTACCTGACAGTTGGAAACACCATATATTTT. It encodes CASSETYLTVGNTIYF.

The V gene is TRBV28, the J gene TRBJ1-6; tentative D call: TRBD1 (5 bases). Germline lookup yields CDR1 MDHEN and CDR2 SYDVKM. The CDR3 has 16 amino acids. V was pared by 2 bases and J by 10 bases, with 18 bases between. CDR3 bases: TGTGCCAGCAGTTTAACCAGGGCCTTCGAGTGGTCACCCCTCCACTTT. It codes for CASSLTRAFEWSPLHF.

The rearrangement uses TRBV11-1 and TRBJ2-7; D gene unclear. Germline-derived CDR1 and CDR2 are SGHAT and FQDESV (reference sequence). The CDR3 is 12 residues long. V lost 4 bases and J lost 0, with 4 bases in between. The CDR3 DNA follows: TGTGCCAGCAGCTCGAGCTCCTACGAGCAGTACTTC. Translated: CASSSSSYEQYF. The complete variable domain, with remaining parts taken from reference TRBV11-1 and TRBJ2-7, reads EAEVAQSPRYKITEKSQAVAFWCDPISGHATLYWYRQILGQGPELLVQFQDESVVDDSQLPKDRFSAERLKGVDSTLKIQPAELGDSAMYLCASSSSSYEQYFGPGTRLTVT.

This sequence joins TRBV27 and TRBJ1-6, with D perhaps matching TRBD1 (6 bases). The CDR3 totals 16 residues. Deletions cut 5 bases from V and 3 bases from J, with 14 bases between. Per the germline V gene, CDR1 is MNHEY and CDR2 is SMNVEV (reference sequence). DNA for the CDR3: TGTGCCAGCAGTCCGACAGGCCCCCGCTATAATTCACCCCTCCACTTT. Its translation: CASSPTGPRYNSPLHF.

The rearrangement uses TRBV7-9 and TRBJ2-2, with unresolved D. The germline V gene has CDR1 SEHNR and CDR2 FQNEAQ (reference sequence). Trimming removed 2 bases at V and 0 bases at J, with 7 bases between. CDR3 length equals 15 residues. The CDR3 DNA sequence: TGTGCCAGCAGCTTACGCAGTCCGAACACCGGGGAGCTGTTTTTT. Translation gives CASSLRSPNTGELFF.

The rearrangement uses TRBV5-1 and TRBJ2-5, with D maybe TRBD1 (6 bases). Germline loops: CDR1 SGHRS, CDR2 YFSETQ. Trimming removed 0 bases from V and 5 bases from J, with 26 bases in between. The CDR3 loop spans 19 amino acids. DNA of the CDR3: TGCGCCAGCAGCTTGGGAGTCGGGTCCGGGACACCTCCCCGGGAGACCCAGTACTTC. Protein product: CASSLGVGSGTPPRETQYF.

This sequence joins TRBV18 and TRBJ1-2; D is perhaps TRBD1 (6 bases). This CDR3 has 13 residues. Trimming cost V 3 bases and J 4 bases, with 9 bases left between them. Germline V CDR1 and CDR2: KGHSH, LQKENI. The CDR3 DNA is TGTGCCAGCTCACCGGGGGCGGCCTATGGCTACACCTTC. Its translation: CASSPGAAYGYTF.

Here the CDR3 reads CATSRTRDYEQYF. The CDR3 nucleotides are TGTGCCACCAGCAGGACCAGGGACTACGAGCAGTACTTC. The chain carries TRBV15 and TRBJ2-7; perhaps TRBD1 as D (5 bases). Germline-derived CDR1 and CDR2 are LNHNV and YYDKDF (reference sequence). This CDR3 has 13 residues. V gave up 3 bases and J gave up 3 bases, with 9 bases separating them.

The rearrangement uses TRBV6-4 and TRBJ2-3; 11 bases agree with TRBD2. The CDR3 sequence is 15 residues long. The germline V gene has CDR1 MRHNA and CDR2 SNTAGT. The trim removed 6 bases at V and 4 bases at J, leaving 6 bases unmatched. The DNA for the CDR3 is TGTGCCAGCAGCGCCCTAGCGGGGGGCTCAGATACGCAGTATTTT. Translation gives CASSALAGGSDTQYF.

CDR3 bases: TGTGCCAGCAGCCCACAGGCAAACAATCAGCCCCAGCATTTT. This encodes CASSPQANNQPQHF. The genes are TRBV6-6 and TRBJ1-5; weak D call: TRBD1 (5 bases). Between the trimmed V and J ends, which lost 6 bases and 3 bases, there was a span of 12 bases. Germline V lookup: CDR1 MNHNY, CDR2 SVGAGI (reference sequence). CDR3 size: 14 residues.

J is TRBJ2-7 and V is TRBV4-1; TRBD2 aligns across 9 bases. Unmatched junction bases numbered 14, after V lost 1 base and J lost 7 bases. CDR1 and CDR2 (germline): MGHRA, YSYEKL. The length of the CDR3 is 17 residues. CDR3 residues: CASSQGPSGATLGEQYF. As DNA, the CDR3 is TGCGCCAGCAGCCAAGGCCCTAGCGGGGCAACCCTAGGGGAGCAGTACTTC.

The chain employs TRBV18 and TRBJ1-6, with D perhaps TRBD1 (5 bases). The CDR3 contains 16 residues. V was pared by 3 bases and J by 8 bases, with 17 bases between. Looked up from germline, CDR1 is KGHSH and CDR2 is LQKENI. CDR3 sequence (DNA): TGTGCCAGCTCACCCCTCCTCGGGGGAGGTGATTCACCCCTCCACTTT. Encoded protein: CASSPLLGGGDSPLHF.

The rearrangement links TRBV11-2 to TRBJ2-7; D remains unclear. V was cut by 1 base and J by 2 bases, with 9 bases left in between. The CDR3 runs 14 residues. Germline V gene lookup returns CDR1 SGHAT and CDR2 FQNNGV. The CDR3 protein is CASSLARLTYEQYF. DNA of the CDR3: TGTGCCAGCAGCTTAGCCAGGCTGACCTACGAGCAGTACTTC.

CDR3 coding DNA: TGTGCCACCAGTGTGGACAGGGCCTCCGAGCAGTACTTC. Translated: CATSVDRASEQYF. The chain combines TRBV24-1 with TRBJ2-7, with 8 bases that match TRBD1. The CDR3 contains 13 residues. The trim removed 5 bases at V and 6 bases at J, leaving 5 bases unmatched. Germline CDR1 reads KGHDR; CDR2 reads SFDVKD.

The chain has TRBV18 and TRBJ1-6; D possibly corresponds to TRBD1 (6 bases). Deletions cut 0 bases from V and 7 bases from J, with 16 bases between. Germline V gene lookup returns CDR1 KGHSH and CDR2 LQKENI. CDR3 length: 17 residues. The CDR3 DNA reads TGTGCCAGCTCACCACCGGGGTCAACAGGGCTAAATTCACCCCTCCACTTT. This sequence encodes CASSPPGSTGLNSPLHF.

This clone was observed a handful of times. The chain recombines TRBV27 with TRBJ1-2; D gene uncertain. The CDR3 covers 15 residues. Germline loops: CDR1 MNHEY, CDR2 SMNVEV (reference sequence). Trimming stripped 0 bases from V and 2 bases from J, with 10 bases between. The CDR3 nucleotides are TGTGCCAGCAGTTTATCCGGGAGCCTAAACTATGGCTACACCTTC. As protein: CASSLSGSLNYGYTF.

The chain joins TRBV18 to TRBJ1-1, with TRBD1 as a possible D gene (6 bases). Germline loops: CDR1 KGHSH, CDR2 LQKENI. The CDR3 loop spans 14 amino acids. V lost 3 bases and J 5 bases, leaving 13 bases between the germline ends. Written as DNA, the CDR3 is TGTGCCAGCTCACCGGGGAGGGGGGCTACTGAAGCTTTCTTT. This translates into CASSPGRGATEAFF.

J is TRBJ2-2 and V is TRBV6-5, with 10 bases matching TRBD1. This CDR3 comprises 15 residues. The V gene end was trimmed by 6 bases and the J gene end by 2 bases; junction bases not matched to a gene: 3. CDR1 and CDR2 (germline): MNHEY, SVGAGI. CDR3 sequence: CASRRDRGNTGELFF. The CDR3 DNA is TGTGCCAGCAGGCGGGACAGGGGAAACACCGGGGAGCTGTTTTTT.

The chain employs TRBV3-1 (or the pseudogene TRBV3-2) and TRBJ2-7; D gene unclear. V was cut by 1 base and J by 6 bases, with 10 bases left in between. The CDR3 totals 13 residues. Germline V gene data show CDR1 as LGHDT and CDR2 as YNNKEL (reference sequence). CDR3 DNA: TGTGCCAGCAGCCAAGCCCTCCTTAGCGAGCAGTACTTC. Protein product: CASSQALLSEQYF.